The 8 T cell receptor beta chains reported below all come from one sample, sequenced in a study of Ad26.COV2.S vaccination and SARS-CoV-2 variants. Measured with immunoSEQ multiplex PCR; TCRdb has only the in-frame clones, and not every one. The sample holds more than 150,000 clones, around 85% seen once. The sample was peripheral blood, taken after recovery from COVID-19. All receptors derive from a human donor who had recovered from COVID-19.

There are a few counts of this clone. J is TRBJ1-2 and V is TRBV28; D possibly corresponds to TRBD1 (6 bases). Germline values: CDR1 MDHEN, CDR2 SYDVKM. V lost 2 bases, J lost 5 bases, and 12 bases lay in between. The CDR3 has 14 amino acids. CDR3 nucleotide sequence: TGTGCCAGCAGTTTAATCGCAGGGGAGTATGGCTACACCTTC. Translated, it gives CASSLIAGEYGYTF.

The chain combines TRBV2 with TRBJ2-1; D ambiguous. Germline V lookup: CDR1 SNHLY, CDR2 FYNNEI. V lost 0 bases and J 5 bases, leaving 11 bases between the germline ends. The CDR3 runs to 15 residues. The CDR3 DNA is TGTGCCAGCAGTGAAGCGCGCGGCTATAACAATGAGCAGTTCTTC. Translation: CASSEARGYNNEQFF.

CDR3 bases: TGTGCCAGCAGCACAACTTGGACAGTGAACACTGAAGCTTTCTTT. Its protein is CASSTTWTVNTEAFF. The chain is built from TRBV3-1 (or the pseudogene TRBV3-2) and TRBJ1-1; possibly TRBD1 for D (6 bases). CDR3 length equals 15 residues. In germline, CDR1 is LGHDT, CDR2 YNNKEL (reference sequence). Between the trimmed V and J ends, which lost 5 bases and 0 bases, there was a span of 13 bases.

In this sample, this clone turned up once. V is TRBV10-3 and J is TRBJ1-1; the D gene is possibly TRBD1 (6 bases). Germline V lookup: CDR1 ENHRY, CDR2 SYGVKD. The V end lost 2 bases, the J end lost 0 bases, and 22 bases lay between the germline ends. There are 19 residues in the CDR3. CDR3 DNA: TGTGCCATCAGTGAGGGGGGACATAATCCGGGACGGATGAACACTGAAGCTTTCTTT. Its translation is CAISEGGHNPGRMNTEAFF.

CDR3 sequence: CASSFLALADTDTQYF. The CDR3 nucleotides read TGTGCCAGCAGCTTCCTCGCCCTAGCGGACACAGATACGCAGTATTTT. This chain connects TRBV7-3 to TRBJ2-3; 7 bases match TRBD2. Germline V gene sequence: CDR1 SGHTA, CDR2 FQGTGA. V gave up 3 bases and J gave up 2 bases; unmatched junction bases: 8. This CDR3 spans 16 amino acids. The full variable domain, in which reference TRBV7-3 and TRBJ2-3 provide the parts outside the CDR3, is GAGVSQTPSNKVTEKGKYVELRCDPISGHTALYWYRQSLGQGPEFLIYFQGTGAADDSGLPNDRFFAVRPEGSVSTLKIQRTERGDSAVYLCASSFLALADTDTQYFGPGTRLTVL.

This sequence joins TRBV7-6 and TRBJ1-6; D is perhaps TRBD1 (5 bases). V was trimmed by 2 bases and J by 8 bases, leaving 13 bases between them. Germline-derived CDR1 and CDR2 are SGHVS and FNYEAQ. The CDR3 extends over 15 amino acids. The CDR3, as DNA: TGTGCCAGCAGCTTAATGCGTCAGGGCGATTCACCCCTCCACTTT. Protein sequence: CASSLMRQGDSPLHF.

The rearrangement uses TRBV19 and TRBJ2-7; the match to TRBD2 covers 16 bases. This CDR3 contains 17 residues. The V segment lost 5 bases and the J segment 3 bases; nucleotides outside the gene matches: 7. Germline loops: CDR1 LNHDA, CDR2 SQIVND (reference sequence). CDR3 DNA sequence: TGTGCCAGTAGTTCGGGACTAGCGGGAGGGCCTCTCTACGAGCAGTACTTC. Translating it yields CASSSGLAGGPLYEQYF. Full variable domain (missing parts from reference TRBV19 and TRBJ2-7): DGGITQSPKYLFRKEGQNVTLSCEQNLNHDAMYWYRQDPGQGLRLIYYSQIVNDFQKGDIAEGYSVSREKKESFPLTVTSAQKNPTAFYLCASSSGLAGGPLYEQYFGPGTRLTVT.

The chain couples TRBV3-1 (or the pseudogene TRBV3-2) to TRBJ2-5; TRBD1 or TRBD2 may be the D gene (7 bases each). The CDR3 sequence is 14 residues long. Trimming cost V 7 bases and J 3 bases, with 15 bases left between them. Germline V lookup: CDR1 LGHDT, CDR2 YNNKEL (reference sequence). CDR3 amino acids: CASTKGAGEETQYF. The CDR3 nucleotides read TGTGCCAGCACTAAGGGGGCGGGGGAAGAGACCCAGTACTTC.